Each of the 29 T cell receptor beta chains below was sequenced from the same sample in a study of T-cell memory formation after mild COVID-19. From the 5' RACE reads, TCRdb called clonotypes with MiXCR, one entry per CDR3 protein. Of 450,000 or so distinct CDR3 sequences in the sample, 15% to 20% were seen once. The material sequenced was PBMCs or a T cell subset sorted from them (not recorded which). Receptor source: an adult woman who had mild COVID-19 (a few samples of this study predate the infection). Cell type and time point are not known.

This clonotype was counted only a few times. The chain couples TRBV20-1 to TRBJ2-7; D might be TRBD2 (5 bases). The CDR3 covers 11 residues. The V and J ends lost 6 bases and 9 bases respectively, with 15 bases between them. CDR1 is DFQATT, CDR2 SNEGSKA, per germline (reference sequence). The CDR3 nucleotides are TGCAGTGCCGGAGGTACCGCAGGGCAGTACTTC. Encoded protein: CSAGGTAGQYF.

This clonotype has just a few counts. The chain employs TRBV3-1 and TRBJ2-3, with D uncertain. Germline CDR1 LGHDT, CDR2 YNNKEL (reference sequence). Trimming pared 1 base from V and 4 bases from J, leaving 3 bases between. This CDR3 has 12 residues. CDR3 coding DNA: TGTGCCAGCAGCCAAGTGGCAGATACGCAGTATTTT. Translated, it gives CASSQVADTQYF.

This CDR3 reads CASSPRGGLGTEAFF. CDR3 nucleotides: TGTGCCAGCAGCCCCCGGGGGGGGCTGGGCACTGAAGCTTTCTTT. The V and J genes are TRBV7-9 and TRBJ1-1; maybe TRBD1 (6 bases). Germline CDR1 is SEHNR and CDR2 is FQNEAQ (reference sequence). V lost 5 bases and J lost 4, with 17 bases in between. The CDR3 contains 15 residues.

This rearrangement joins TRBV5-8 to TRBJ2-7; a weak D match, TRBD2 (8 bases). The V gene lost 3 bases and the J gene lost 7 bases, with 20 bases spanning the gap. This CDR3 spans 15 amino acids. Germline V CDR1 and CDR2: SGHTS, YDEGEE. CDR3 amino acids: CASSSGGTAVREQYF. The CDR3 DNA sequence: TGTGCCAGCAGCTCGGGAGGGACAGCCGTCAGGGAGCAGTACTTC.

In this sample, this clonotype turned up a few times. The chain uses TRBV28 and TRBJ2-7, with TRBD1 as a possible D gene (5 bases). Trimming took off 2 bases at V and 4 bases at J, with 12 bases between the two ends. Germline CDR1 is MDHEN and CDR2 is SYDVKM. The CDR3 has 14 residues. In DNA form, the CDR3 reads TGTGCCAGCAGTTTAAACAGGCTGACATACGAGCAGTACTTC. This encodes CASSLNRLTYEQYF.

This clonotype was seen more than once but under ten times. The rearrangement uses TRBV12-3 or TRBV12-4 and TRBJ1-3, with D unresolved. The V and J ends lost 11 bases and 3 bases respectively, with 14 bases between them. CDR3 length equals 13 residues. The CDR3 DNA follows: TGTGCCGACCGGATGGCGAGTGGAAACACCATATATTTT. Translation gives CADRMASGNTIYF.

This clonotype has only a few counts. The chain employs TRBV5-6 and TRBJ2-7; the D gene could be TRBD1 or TRBD2 (5 bases each). The germline V and J ends were trimmed by 0 bases and 7 bases, with 14 bases remaining between them. This CDR3 is built from 14 residues. Germline lookup yields CDR1 SGHDT and CDR2 YYEEEE. CDR3 in amino acids: CASSLVTLWGEQYF. CDR3 in DNA: TGTGCCAGCAGCTTGGTGACCCTCTGGGGGGAGCAGTACTTC.

The chain has TRBV19 and TRBJ1-1; TRBD1 matches 7 bases. The CDR3 has 13 residues. Trimming removed 1 base from V and 7 bases from J; junction bases left unmatched: 3. The germline V gene has CDR1 LNHDA and CDR2 SQIVND (reference sequence). CDR3 sequence: CASSIGRTGEAFF. In DNA, the CDR3 is TGTGCCAGTAGTATAGGACGGACAGGTGAAGCTTTCTTT.

V and J are TRBV3-1 and TRBJ2-1; D gene uncertain. V lost 0 bases and J 7 bases, leaving 7 bases between the germline ends. The germline V gene has CDR1 LGHDT and CDR2 YNNKEL (reference sequence). The CDR3 loop spans 13 amino acids. The CDR3 DNA sequence: TGTGCCAGCAGCCAAGACCTGGGAAATGAGCAGTTCTTC. Protein: CASSQDLGNEQFF.

The chain employs TRBV27 and TRBJ1-1; 8 positions match TRBD1. Trimming at V came to 5 bases and at J to 5 bases, leaving 7 bases not matched to a gene. The germline CDR1 and CDR2 sequences are MNHEY and SMNVEV (reference sequence). The CDR3 length is 14 residues. CDR3 nucleotide sequence: TGTGCCAGCAGTCCTCAGGGGGCGCTGACTGAAGCTTTCTTT. It codes for CASSPQGALTEAFF.

This clonotype was picked up a small number of times. CDR3 region: CASSPRGGLVGGSYEQYF. CDR3 bases: TGTGCCAGTTCTCCAAGAGGGGGTCTGGTAGGGGGCTCCTACGAGCAGTACTTC. The chain uses TRBV6-6 and TRBJ2-7, with D tentatively TRBD1 (6 bases). V was shortened by 9 bases and J by 0 bases, with 27 bases between the two germline ends. Germline V gives CDR1 MNHNY, CDR2 SVGAGI (reference sequence). The CDR3 loop spans 18 amino acids.

This clonotype was counted between two and nine times. Written as DNA, the CDR3 is TGCAGCGTTATGCGACTACTCACAGATACGCAGTATTTT. As protein: CSVMRLLTDTQYF. The chain employs TRBV29-1 and TRBJ2-3; D is perhaps TRBD2 (5 bases). This CDR3 region has 13 residues. Germline-derived CDR1 and CDR2 are SQVTM and ANQGSEA. V was cut by 5 bases and J by 2 bases, with 11 bases left in between.

This clonotype was observed a few times. The rearrangement links TRBV3-1 to TRBJ2-2; D is uncertain. The ends were cut back, 4 bases at V and 4 bases at J, with 10 bases in the middle. CDR1 and CDR2 from the germline V gene are LGHDT and YNNKEL (reference sequence). The CDR3 contains 14 residues. The CDR3 loop is CASSRKGGTGELFF. DNA for the CDR3: TGTGCCAGCAGCCGGAAGGGCGGCACCGGGGAGCTGTTTTTT.

This clonotype showed up just a few times. The chain employs TRBV6-2 or TRBV6-3 and TRBJ1-5, with D uncertain. The CDR3 covers 13 residues. Trimming removed 6 bases from V and 5 bases from J, with 11 bases in between. Germline V CDR1 and CDR2: MNHEY, SVGEGT. The DNA of the CDR3 is TGTGCCAGCAGACCCGGCGGGTATCAGCCCCAGCATTTT. Protein sequence: CASRPGGYQPQHF.

J is TRBJ2-7 and V is TRBV12-3 or TRBV12-4; 14 positions agree with TRBD2. V shed 7 bases, J shed 7 bases, and the junction held 9 bases outside the gene matches. The CDR3 extends over 15 amino acids. Here the CDR3 reads CASTMGLAGAGEQYF. CDR3 coding DNA: TGTGCCAGCACTATGGGACTAGCGGGAGCGGGAGAGCAGTACTTC.

The CDR3 nucleotides are TGTGCCAGCAGCTTAGCGCCGGGAACGGGAAATGAGCAGTTCTTC. Translated, it gives CASSLAPGTGNEQFF. The J gene is TRBJ2-1, the V gene TRBV7-9; D perhaps matches TRBD2 (5 bases). V was cut by 0 bases and J by 7 bases, with 13 bases left in between. Germline V gives CDR1 SEHNR, CDR2 FQNEAQ (reference sequence). This CDR3 has 15 residues.

The chain employs TRBV5-1 and TRBJ1-1; D unresolved. This CDR3 has 16 residues. The germline CDR1 and CDR2 sequences are SGHRS and YFSETQ. Trimming removed 0 bases from V and 4 bases from J, with 16 bases in between. DNA for the CDR3: TGCGCCAGCAGCTTGGACCCCGCGGTCGCTCTCACTGAAGCTTTCTTT. Translation gives CASSLDPAVALTEAFF.

The chain links TRBV7-3 to TRBJ2-3; tentatively, D is TRBD2 (5 bases). Trimming left V 4 bases short and J 0 bases short, with 11 bases between. CDR3 size: 15 residues. Germline CDR1 and CDR2: SGHTA and FQGTGA. The CDR3 spells CASSSDYESTDTQYF. As DNA, the CDR3 is TGTGCCAGCAGCTCCGACTACGAGAGCACAGATACGCAGTATTTT.

The chain employs TRBV12-3 or TRBV12-4 and TRBJ1-5; maybe TRBD1 (6 bases). The V end was cut by 3 bases, the J end by 7 bases, with 13 bases between. The CDR3 spans 14 residues. The CDR3 coding sequence is TGTGCCAGCAGTTTCATAGGGAGGGGGCAGCCCCAGCATTTT. Amino acids: CASSFIGRGQPQHF.

V is TRBV9 and J is TRBJ1-1; D uncertain. This CDR3 has 16 residues. Trimming cost V 0 bases and J 0 bases, with 12 bases left between them. Germline loops: CDR1 SGDLS, CDR2 YYNGEE. The CDR3 is CASSVALPGVNTEAFF. In DNA, the CDR3 is TGTGCCAGCAGCGTAGCCCTCCCGGGTGTGAACACTGAAGCTTTCTTT.

This clonotype showed up just a few times. This chain joins TRBV7-9 and TRBJ1-6; D gene unclear. CDR1 is SEHNR, CDR2 FQNEAQ, per germline (reference sequence). V was shortened by 0 bases and J by 11 bases, with 8 bases between the two germline ends. CDR3 length equals 13 residues. The CDR3 DNA follows: TGTGCCAGCAGCTTAGCCGACCCGACACCCCTCCACTTT. Amino acid sequence: CASSLADPTPLHF. The whole variable domain, remainder taken from reference TRBV7-9 and TRBJ1-6, is DTGVSQNPRHKITKRGQNVTFRCDPISEHNRLYWYRQTLGQGPEFLTYFQNEAQLEKSRLLSDRFSAERPKGSFSTLEIQRTEQGDSAMYLCASSLADPTPLHFGNGTRLTVT.

This clonotype was recorded once. With a much larger clone just one base away, this may be a read error. V is TRBV5-6 and J is TRBJ1-6; D is perhaps TRBD1 (5 bases). Trimming pared 0 bases from V and 7 bases from J, leaving 14 bases between. The CDR3 is made up of 16 amino acids. Germline CDR1 reads SGHDT; CDR2 reads YYEEEE. The CDR3 coding sequence is TGTGCCAGCAGCTTGGAGGCAGGTCGGGACAATTCACCCCTCCACTTT. Amino acids: CASSLEAGRDNSPLHF.

This clonotype was recorded at least ten times. The chain links TRBV5-3 to TRBJ2-3; D call uncertain. TRBV5-3 is an open reading frame whose function is uncertain. The CDR3 consists of 13 residues. V shed 0 bases and J shed 2 bases, with 4 bases lying between them. The CDR3 sequence: CARSLGVTDTQYF. The CDR3 region has the DNA TGTGCCAGAAGCTTGGGGGTCACAGATACGCAGTATTTT.

The gene calls are TRBV2 and TRBJ1-2; a possible D gene is TRBD1 (5 bases). V gave up 6 bases and J gave up 7 bases, with 15 bases separating them. The CDR3 sequence is 13 residues long. The germline V gene encodes CDR1 SNHLY and CDR2 FYNNEI. The CDR3 loop reads CASRAGTGGGYTF. The CDR3 DNA follows: TGTGCCAGCAGGGCCGGGACCGGGGGTGGCTACACCTTC.

The chain carries TRBV4-1 and TRBJ2-2; D remains ambiguous. Trimming took off 1 base at V and 0 bases at J, with 15 bases between the two ends. Looked up from germline, CDR1 is MGHRA and CDR2 is YSYEKL. The CDR3 length is 18 residues. CDR3 nucleotide sequence: TGCGCCAGCAGCCAAGTTTATGGCAGCTTTGCGAACACCGGGGAGCTGTTTTTT. Protein product: CASSQVYGSFANTGELFF.

This clonotype was seen a handful of times. V is TRBV5-1 and J is TRBJ2-4; a weak D match, TRBD1 (6 bases). The germline V and J ends were trimmed by 1 base and 8 bases, with 13 bases remaining between them. Per the germline V gene, CDR1 is SGHRS and CDR2 is YFSETQ. The CDR3 is 14 residues long. CDR3 amino acids: CASSLSGVVDIQYF. CDR3 in DNA: TGCGCCAGCAGCTTGTCAGGGGTCGTGGACATTCAGTACTTC.

This clonotype was detected only a few times. The V call is TRBV5-1, the J call TRBJ2-1; 8 bases are a match to TRBD1. The CDR3 totals 14 residues. Unmatched junction bases numbered 9, after V lost 4 bases and J lost 9 bases. The V gene's germline CDR1 is SGHRS and CDR2 YFSETQ. Written as DNA, the CDR3 is TGCGCCAGCAGCCCTACCGGACAGGGCCCTGAGCAGTTCTTC. Translating gives CASSPTGQGPEQFF.

This clonotype was detected a few times. The chain couples TRBV6-1 to TRBJ1-5; a weak D match, TRBD1 (5 bases). V was shortened by 8 bases and J by 0 bases, with 8 bases between the two germline ends. The CDR3 spans 13 residues. Germline V gene lookup returns CDR1 MNHNS and CDR2 SASEGT. CDR3 protein: CASYDSSNQPQHF. The CDR3, as DNA: TGTGCCAGCTATGACAGTAGCAATCAGCCCCAGCATTTT.

This clonotype has just a few counts. The CDR3 region is CATSPWRDPDTQYF. In nucleotides, the CDR3 is TGTGCCACCAGCCCCTGGCGGGACCCAGATACGCAGTATTTT. The rearrangement uses TRBV15 and TRBJ2-3; a possible D gene is TRBD2 (6 bases). The CDR3 consists of 14 residues. With 5 bases removed from V and 4 bases from J, the gap between germline ends came to 13 bases. In germline, CDR1 is LNHNV, CDR2 YYDKDF (reference sequence).